These 30 T cell receptor beta chains were sequenced from one sample in a study of control samples from healthy donors and cancer patients. Profiling relied on immunoSEQ multiplex PCR, and the TCRdb table lists in-frame clones only, not all of them. The table shows hundreds of thousands of clones, with more than 80% occurring only once. The sample comprised PBMCs. These receptors were collected from a man aged 35 to 55 with head and neck cancer.

The chain's CDR3 is CASSLLGTGQETQYF. CDR3 nucleotide sequence: TGTGCCAGCAGCTTATTAGGGACAGGGCAAGAGACCCAGTACTTC. This sequence joins TRBV7-3 and TRBJ2-5; the match to TRBD1 covers 9 bases. J was trimmed by 2 bases and V by 2 bases; bases with no gene match: 3. This CDR3 is 15 amino acids long. CDR1 SGHTA and CDR2 FQGTGA come from the germline V gene. Looking up the rest from reference TRBV7-3 and TRBJ2-5 gives the full variable domain: GAGVSQTPSNKVTEKGKYVELRCDPISGHTALYWYRQSLGQGPEFLIYFQGTGAADDSGLPNDRFFAVRPEGSVSTLKIQRTERGDSAVYLCASSLLGTGQETQYFGPGTRLLVL.

V is TRBV11-2 and J is TRBJ2-2, with a possible D match to TRBD1 (6 bases). V lost 1 base, J lost 5 bases, and 14 bases lay in between. The CDR3 has 16 amino acids. Germline values: CDR1 SGHAT, CDR2 FQNNGV. The CDR3 nucleotides are TGTGCCAGCAGCTTAGCGCTGGGGGCGGGTACCGGGGAGCTGTTTTTT. Translation gives CASSLALGAGTGELFF.

The gene calls are TRBV28 and TRBJ2-7; 7 positions match TRBD2. V shed 4 bases and J 0 bases; nucleotides not matched to a gene: 6. Per the germline V gene, CDR1 is MDHEN and CDR2 is SYDVKM. The CDR3 sequence is 15 residues long. The CDR3 nucleotides are TGTGCCAGCAGTTCCCAAGCGGGGAGCTCCTACGAGCAGTACTTC. It encodes CASSSQAGSSYEQYF.

V and J are TRBV5-1 and TRBJ1-1; 9 nucleotides agree with TRBD1. Germline-derived CDR1 and CDR2 are SGHRS and YFSETQ. The CDR3 length is 16 residues. J lost 4 bases, V lost 5 bases, and 12 bases had no gene match. CDR3 DNA sequence: TGCGCCAGCAGGGTACAGGGGGCCGATCATTTCACTGAAGCTTTCTTT. It is translated as CASRVQGADHFTEAFF.

The gene calls are TRBV30 and TRBJ1-2; D is ambiguous. V dropped 0 bases and J dropped 2 bases, with 7 bases sitting between them. CDR1 and CDR2 from the germline V gene are GTSNPN and SVGIG (reference sequence). The CDR3 runs to 13 residues. In nucleotides, the CDR3 is TGTGCCTGGAGTGTAAAAGCCAACTATGGCTACACCTTC. Translated: CAWSVKANYGYTF.

In DNA form, the CDR3 reads TGTGCCAGCAGCTTAGAGACTGCCGAAGCTTTCTTT. Translation: CASSLETAEAFF. The rearrangement uses TRBV11-2 and TRBJ1-1; D not resolved. Deletions cut 0 bases from V and 8 bases from J, with 7 bases between. Per germline, CDR1 SGHAT and CDR2 FQNNGV. CDR3 length: 12 residues.

The J gene is TRBJ2-1, the V gene TRBV28; TRBD1 might be the D (5 bases). The CDR3 totals 12 residues. The ends were cut back, 1 base at V and 10 bases at J, with 8 bases in the middle. Germline V gene data show CDR1 as MDHEN and CDR2 as SYDVKM. The CDR3 sequence: CASSLSGREQFF. For the CDR3, the DNA is TGTGCCAGCAGTTTATCAGGGCGCGAGCAGTTCTTC. The full variable domain, completed using reference TRBV28 and TRBJ2-1, is DVKVTQSSRYLVKRTGEKVFLECVQDMDHENMFWYRQDPGLGLRLIYFSYDVKMKEKGDIPEGYSVSREKKERFSLILESASTNQTSMYLCASSLSGREQFFGPGTRLTVL.

This clone was counted a single time. This chain links TRBV13 with TRBJ2-5; weak D call: TRBD1 (5 bases). The V end lost 5 bases, the J end lost 4 bases, and 17 bases lay between the germline ends. The CDR3 has 15 amino acids. Germline V gene lookup returns CDR1 PRHDT and CDR2 FYEKMQ (reference sequence). Written as DNA, the CDR3 is TGTGCCAGCAGCAGCCGCGCCGGAAGGGGAGAGACCCAGTACTTC. Residues: CASSSRAGRGETQYF.

This clone was seen more than once but under ten times. This chain joins TRBV12-5 and TRBJ2-3; TRBD2 aligns across 11 bases. The CDR3 consists of 17 residues. Germline-derived CDR1 and CDR2 are LGHNT and FRNRAP. J was trimmed by 1 base and V by 5 bases; bases with no gene match: 8. The CDR3 nucleotides are TGTGCTAGTGGTAATAACTTACTAGCGGGGGGCACAGATACGCAGTATTTT. Residues: CASGNNLLAGGTDTQYF.

The chain joins TRBV7-9 to TRBJ1-1; D remains unclear. Between the trimmed V and J ends, which lost 2 bases and 0 bases, there was a span of 7 bases. This CDR3 spans 14 amino acids. Germline assignment: CDR1 SEHNR and CDR2 FQNEAQ (reference sequence). The CDR3 protein is CASSLTAMNTEAFF. CDR3 DNA: TGTGCCAGCAGCTTAACCGCGATGAACACTGAAGCTTTCTTT.

This CDR3 reads CAIKASGASYEQYF. The CDR3 DNA sequence: TGTGCCATCAAAGCTAGCGGAGCCTCCTACGAGCAGTACTTC. The rearrangement joins TRBV10-3 to TRBJ2-7; 7 bases map to TRBD2. J was trimmed by 0 bases and V by 7 bases; bases with no gene match: 6. The CDR3 is 14 amino acids. Germline values: CDR1 ENHRY, CDR2 SYGVKD.

The rearrangement links TRBV28 to TRBJ1-5; 12 nucleotides align to TRBD1. The V gene end was trimmed by 6 bases and the J gene end by 4 bases; junction bases not matched to a gene: 4. The CDR3 is 15 amino acids. In germline, CDR1 is MDHEN, CDR2 SYDVKM. The CDR3 nucleotides are TGTGCCAGCAGAAGGGACAGGGGGCGAAATCAGCCCCAGCATTTT. Residues: CASRRDRGRNQPQHF.

The chain combines TRBV25-1 with TRBJ1-1; no firm D call. Germline V lookup: CDR1 MGHDK, CDR2 SYGVNS. The CDR3 loop spans 14 amino acids. V lost 8 bases and J 4 bases, leaving 17 bases between the germline ends. The CDR3 sequence: CASAEDYTGTEAFF. The CDR3, as DNA: TGTGCCAGCGCCGAGGACTACACCGGCACTGAAGCTTTCTTT.

The chain has TRBV20-1 and TRBJ1-2; no reliable D call. The CDR3 runs to 10 residues. Germline CDR1 is DFQATT and CDR2 is SNEGSKA (reference sequence). V gave up 6 bases and J gave up 8 bases, with 10 bases separating them. The CDR3: CSAGGGGYTF. The DNA of the CDR3 is TGCAGTGCGGGTGGTGGCGGCTACACCTTC.

The J gene is TRBJ1-1, the V gene TRBV19; maybe TRBD1 (6 bases). The CDR3 is 14 amino acids. Trimming left V 4 bases short and J 1 base short, with 10 bases between. Per germline, CDR1 LNHDA and CDR2 SQIVND (reference sequence). In nucleotides, the CDR3 is TGTGCCAGTAGTACGAGGGGGAGGAACACTGAAGCTTTCTTT. Protein product: CASSTRGRNTEAFF.

V is TRBV2 and J is TRBJ1-6; no clear D. V lost 3 bases to trimming and J lost 7 bases, with 13 bases between them. Germline V gene data show CDR1 as SNHLY and CDR2 as FYNNEI. The CDR3 covers 15 residues. Written as DNA, the CDR3 is TGTGCCAGCAGTGAGGAGATTTCGGGAAATTCACCCCTCCACTTT. Translation gives CASSEEISGNSPLHF.

The chain combines TRBV19 with TRBJ1-5, with unresolved D. Germline CDR1 LNHDA, CDR2 SQIVND (reference sequence). Trimming removed 5 bases at V and 2 bases at J, with 7 bases between. The CDR3 has 13 amino acids. The CDR3 region has the DNA TGTGCCAGTAGTTTTTTGGGCAATCAGCCCCAGCATTTT. It translates to CASSFLGNQPQHF.

This sequence joins TRBV28 and TRBJ1-1; D is uncertain. The V gene's germline CDR1 is MDHEN and CDR2 SYDVKM. The CDR3 covers 17 residues. The ends were cut back, 0 bases at V and 0 bases at J, with 14 bases in the middle. CDR3 sequence reads: CASSLWDPSILNTEAFF. The CDR3 DNA follows: TGTGCCAGCAGTTTATGGGACCCCTCTATCTTGAACACTGAAGCTTTCTTT.

This clone has just one count. CDR3 sequence (DNA): TGTGCCAGCAGCCTACGGTTGGGGGAGCTGTTTTTT. It yields the protein CASSLRLGELFF. The J gene is TRBJ2-2, the V gene TRBV11-1; D gene uncertain. CDR1 and CDR2 (germline): SGHAT, FQDESV (reference sequence). CDR3 length: 12 residues. The V end was cut by 5 bases, the J end by 8 bases, with 9 bases between.

V usage is TRBV11-1 and J usage is TRBJ2-7; 9 bases agree with TRBD1. The CDR3 runs 14 residues. V gave up 9 bases and J gave up 4 bases; unmatched junction bases: 10. Germline CDR1 is SGHAT and CDR2 is FQDESV (reference sequence). The CDR3 sequence is CASGTGRSSYEQYF. The CDR3 DNA is TGTGCCAGTGGGACAGGGCGATCCTCTTACGAGCAGTACTTC. The whole variable domain, filled in from reference TRBV11-1 and TRBJ2-7, reads EAEVAQSPRYKITEKSQAVAFWCDPISGHATLYWYRQILGQGPELLVQFQDESVVDDSQLPKDRFSAERLKGVDSTLKIQPAELGDSAMYLCASGTGRSSYEQYFGPGTRLTVT.

This chain links TRBV5-1 with TRBJ2-4, with D perhaps TRBD2 (6 bases). CDR1 is SGHRS and CDR2 is YFSETQ in the germline V gene. The CDR3 consists of 15 residues. V lost 0 bases to trimming and J lost 7 bases, with 14 bases between them. The CDR3 DNA follows: TGCGCCAGCAGCTTGGTCTTGGGCCGGGGGAACATTCAGTACTTC. Translation: CASSLVLGRGNIQYF.

V and J are TRBV3-1 (or the pseudogene TRBV3-2) and TRBJ2-2; tentatively, D is TRBD2 (5 bases). This CDR3 region has 11 residues. The germline V and J ends were trimmed by 8 bases and 7 bases, with 8 bases remaining between them. The germline CDR1 and CDR2 sequences are LGHDT and YNNKEL (reference sequence). CDR3 amino acids: CASFRGGELFF. The CDR3 bases are TGTGCCAGCTTTCGGGGCGGGGAGCTGTTTTTT.

This chain joins TRBV28 and TRBJ1-6; maybe TRBD1 (6 bases). Germline V CDR1 and CDR2: MDHEN, SYDVKM. Trimming took 5 bases from V and 0 from J, leaving 11 bases between them. The CDR3 covers 16 residues. The CDR3 DNA reads as TGTGCCAGCAGTCTTGACAGGAGCTCCTATAATTCACCCCTCCACTTT. It encodes CASSLDRSSYNSPLHF.

This clone has only one observation. The chain uses TRBV18 and TRBJ2-5, with D tentatively TRBD1 (5 bases). Germline V gives CDR1 KGHSH, CDR2 LQKENI. V shed 3 bases and J shed 3 bases, with 11 bases lying between them. The CDR3 is 14 residues long. CDR3: CASSPFSTEETQYF. Here the CDR3 DNA reads TGTGCCAGCTCACCTTTTTCGACAGAAGAGACCCAGTACTTC. Looking up the rest from reference TRBV18 and TRBJ2-5 gives the full variable domain: NAGVMQNPRHLVRRRGQEARLRCSPMKGHSHVYWYRQLPEEGLKFMVYLQKENIIDESGMPKERFSAEFPKEGPSILRIQQVVRGDSAAYFCASSPFSTEETQYFGPGTRLLVL.

The chain combines TRBV5-1 with TRBJ2-3; 14 bases fit TRBD2. Germline lookup yields CDR1 SGHRS and CDR2 YFSETQ. This CDR3 spans 16 amino acids. V trimming: 4 bases; J trimming: 3 bases; junction bases outside the gene matches: 4. CDR3 sequence (DNA): TGCGCCAGCAGCCCCGGGACTAGCGGGAGTACAGATACGCAGTATTTT. Residues: CASSPGTSGSTDTQYF.

The chain recombines TRBV5-1 with TRBJ1-2, with D tentatively TRBD1 (6 bases). The V end was cut by 4 bases, the J end by 2 bases, with 15 bases between. Germline V lookup: CDR1 SGHRS, CDR2 YFSETQ. This CDR3 is built from 15 residues. This CDR3 is CASSPGEGVNYGYTF. DNA of the CDR3: TGCGCCAGCAGCCCGGGGGAGGGGGTCAACTATGGCTACACCTTC.

This clone was seen a single time. The V gene is TRBV19, the J gene TRBJ2-4; 12 positions agree with TRBD2. The germline gives CDR1 LNHDA, CDR2 SQIVND (reference sequence). Unmatched junction bases numbered 8, after V lost 5 bases and J lost 6 bases. The CDR3 totals 16 residues. CDR3 in amino acids: CASSGLAGGPANIQYF. For the CDR3, the DNA is TGTGCCAGTAGTGGGCTAGCGGGGGGGCCGGCAAACATTCAGTACTTC.

The chain has TRBV25-1 and TRBJ2-5; 7 bases align to TRBD2. The CDR3 runs to 15 residues. Germline V gene lookup returns CDR1 MGHDK and CDR2 SYGVNS. Trimming cost V 1 base and J 5 bases; bases outside gene matches: 7. Written as DNA, the CDR3 is TGTGCCAGCAGTGAATTCTCCTTTAGCGGGGAGACCCAGTACTTC. This gives the protein CASSEFSFSGETQYF.

About this clone: This specimen includes other DNA sequences encoding the same CDR3. CDR3 sequence: CASSLQGAGTEAFF. Here the CDR3 DNA reads TGTGCCAGCAGCTTACAGGGGGCCGGTACTGAAGCTTTCTTT. The gene calls are TRBV7-2 and TRBJ1-1; 8 bases are shared with TRBD1. Germline loops: CDR1 SGHTA, CDR2 FQGNSA. CDR3 length equals 14 residues. Losses at the gene ends were 2 bases for V and 5 bases for J; bases not matched to a gene: 4.

The V and J genes are TRBV19 and TRBJ2-1, with D possibly matching TRBD1 (6 bases). The CDR3 extends over 19 amino acids. V dropped 0 bases and J dropped 3 bases, with 21 bases sitting between them. The germline V gene encodes CDR1 LNHDA and CDR2 SQIVND (reference sequence). CDR3 sequence: CASSIDQGMSINFYNEQFF. CDR3 DNA sequence: TGTGCCAGTAGTATAGATCAGGGGATGTCCATCAATTTCTACAATGAGCAGTTCTTC.